The 15 T cell receptor beta chains below all came from one sample that was sequenced in a study of CD8 T cells in ankylosing spondylitis. TCRdb itself ran the 5' RACE reads through MiXCR, one entry per CDR3 protein. This sample has around 210,000 distinct CDR3 sequences, with approximately 7.6% found just once. The sequenced sample was blood, either unsorted or a sorted T cell fraction (not recorded which). The receptor source for this set is a female donor with ankylosing spondylitis or in good health (not recorded which).

This clonotype appeared many times. CDR3 amino acids: CASNSPNSPLHF. In nucleotides, the CDR3 is TGTGCCAGCAACTCCCCGAATTCACCCCTCCACTTT. This chain joins TRBV9 and TRBJ1-6, with D unresolved. The CDR3 has 12 residues. CDR1 is SGDLS and CDR2 is YYNGEE in the germline V gene. V lost 6 bases, J lost 7 bases, and 8 bases lay in between.

On this clonotype: Being one base from a much bigger clone, this may be a read error. This sequence joins TRBV7-2 and TRBJ2-7; no definite D call. Trimming left V 2 bases short and J 2 bases short, with 13 bases between. The CDR3 runs to 15 residues. The germline CDR1 and CDR2 sequences are SGHTA and FQGNSA. CDR3 region: CTSSLIDKRTYEQYF. The CDR3 nucleotides are TGTACCAGCAGCTTAATAGATAAGCGTACCTACGAGCAGTACTTC. Using reference TRBV7-2 and TRBJ2-7 for the parts outside the CDR3, the full variable domain is GAGVSQSPSNKVTEKGKDVELRCDPISGHTALYWYRQSLGQGLEFLIYFQGNSAPDKSGLPSDRFSAERTGGSVSTLTIQRTQQEDSAVYLCTSSLIDKRTYEQYFGPGTRLTVT.

This clonotype was detected many times. The chain combines TRBV4-3 with TRBJ2-2; 7 nucleotides align to TRBD2. Trimming removed 0 bases from V and 5 bases from J; junction bases left unmatched: 6. Germline lookup yields CDR1 LGHNA and CDR2 YSLEER. CDR3 size: 16 residues. The CDR3 sequence is CASSQEAGLGTGELFF. In DNA, the CDR3 is TGCGCCAGCAGCCAAGAAGCGGGACTTGGGACCGGGGAGCTGTTTTTT.

This clonotype was seen ten or more times. This sequence joins TRBV12-3 or TRBV12-4 and TRBJ2-7, with D unclear. The CDR3 covers 11 residues. Trimming cost V 4 bases and J 6 bases, with 7 bases left between them. The CDR3 DNA follows: TGTGCCAGCAGTTGGAGATCCGAGCAGTACTTC. Protein sequence: CASSWRSEQYF.

This clonotype was detected many times. The chain carries TRBV6-2 or TRBV6-3 and TRBJ1-2; D unclear. Trimming removed 0 bases at V and 3 bases at J, with 14 bases between. Germline values: CDR1 MNHEY, CDR2 SVGEGT. The CDR3 extends over 16 amino acids. CDR3 in amino acids: CASSYSGGRSDYGYTF. The CDR3 DNA follows: TGTGCCAGCAGTTACTCGGGCGGGAGGTCGGACTATGGCTACACCTTC.

There are many counts of this clonotype. The rearrangement links TRBV2 to TRBJ2-1, with D maybe TRBD2 (5 bases). CDR1 and CDR2 (germline): SNHLY, FYNNEI. V lost 8 bases and J 14 bases, leaving 13 bases between the germline ends. The CDR3 contains 10 residues. This chain's CDR3 is CASGGLAEFF. In DNA, the CDR3 is TGTGCCAGCGGTGGGCTAGCTGAGTTCTTC.

This clonotype has ten or more counts. The chain uses TRBV12-3 or TRBV12-4 and TRBJ1-5, with D possibly matching TRBD1 (6 bases). The CDR3 spans 14 residues. The ends were cut back, 3 bases at V and 1 base at J, with 7 bases in the middle. In DNA, the CDR3 is TGTGCCAGCAGTTTGGGGGCAAGCAATCAGCCCCAGCATTTT. It codes for CASSLGASNQPQHF.

This clonotype has a count of ten or more. The chain links TRBV7-8 to TRBJ2-7, with 12 bases lining up with TRBD2. This CDR3 is 15 amino acids long. Germline CDR1 and CDR2: SGHVS and FQNEAQ. V gave up 3 bases and J gave up 5 bases; unmatched junction bases: 5. CDR3 DNA: TGTGCCAGCAGCTTGGGGACTAGCGGGCTGAACGAGCAGTACTTC. Amino acids: CASSLGTSGLNEQYF.

The table lists this clonotype with many counts. The V call is TRBV20-1, the J call TRBJ2-7; 9 bases fit TRBD2. Per germline, CDR1 DFQATT and CDR2 SNEGSKA (reference sequence). V was pared by 5 bases and J by 1 base, with 6 bases of the junction left unmatched. The CDR3 is made up of 14 amino acids. In DNA form, the CDR3 reads TGCAGTGCTTCCGGGACTAGCTTTTCCTACGAGCAGTACTTC. Residues: CSASGTSFSYEQYF.

This clonotype showed up many times. The chain joins TRBV19 to TRBJ2-1; 13 nucleotides align to TRBD2. CDR1 and CDR2 (germline): LNHDA, SQIVND (reference sequence). The junction had 5 bases not matched to a gene; V was cut back by 8 bases and J by 4 bases. CDR3 length: 15 residues. This CDR3 reads CASRRTSGRYNEQFF. In nucleotides, the CDR3 is TGTGCCAGTCGGAGGACTAGCGGGAGATACAATGAGCAGTTCTTC.

This clonotype was detected once. As DNA, the CDR3 is TGCAGTGCTATCTCCATTTTAGCGGGAGGGCCGACAGATACGCAGTATTTT. Its protein is CSAISILAGGPTDTQYF. This sequence joins TRBV20-1 and TRBJ2-3; 11 bases are shared with TRBD2. The CDR3 spans 17 residues. The germline gives CDR1 DFQATT, CDR2 SNEGSKA (reference sequence). The ends lost 4 bases at V and 3 bases at J; junction bases unmatched: 12.

This clonotype was observed at least ten times. The chain is built from TRBV20-1 and TRBJ1-6, with D tentatively TRBD1 (6 bases). Germline CDR1 is DFQATT and CDR2 is SNEGSKA (reference sequence). Between the trimmed V and J ends, which lost 5 bases and 4 bases, there was a span of 9 bases. The CDR3 covers 13 residues. The CDR3 reads CSAGGHYNSPLHF. The DNA for the CDR3 is TGCAGTGCTGGGGGACATTATAATTCACCCCTCCACTTT.

This clonotype was counted ten times or more. The chain has TRBV6-2 or TRBV6-3 and TRBJ1-6; D gene unclear. From germline, CDR1 is MNHEY and CDR2 SVGEGT. The ends were cut back, 5 bases at V and 10 bases at J, with 12 bases in the middle. CDR3 size: 13 residues. This CDR3 reads CASSPLAVSPLHF. The CDR3 DNA reads TGTGCCAGCAGTCCTCTAGCGGTATCACCCCTCCACTTT.

Ten or more counts support this clonotype. This chain connects TRBV20-1 to TRBJ2-1, with 11 positions matching TRBD2. This CDR3 is built from 19 residues. Unmatched junction bases numbered 19, after V lost 2 bases and J lost 7 bases. Germline V gene sequence: CDR1 DFQATT, CDR2 SNEGSKA (reference sequence). CDR3 sequence: CSARSFTSGRSRRGNEQFF. CDR3 in DNA: TGCAGTGCTAGATCCTTTACTAGCGGGAGATCTCGTCGAGGGAATGAGCAGTTCTTC.

Comments on this clonotype: One junction end disagrees with the germline gene, perhaps due to a read error. The chain uses TRBV30 and TRBJ2-1; no clear D gene. The CDR3 is 15 amino acids. CDR1 and CDR2 from the germline V gene are GTSNPN and SVGIG (reference sequence). The DNA for the CDR3 is TGTGTCTGGAGTGGTGAGACGGCTTATGACAATGAGCAGTTCTTC. It yields the protein CVWSGETAYDNEQFF.